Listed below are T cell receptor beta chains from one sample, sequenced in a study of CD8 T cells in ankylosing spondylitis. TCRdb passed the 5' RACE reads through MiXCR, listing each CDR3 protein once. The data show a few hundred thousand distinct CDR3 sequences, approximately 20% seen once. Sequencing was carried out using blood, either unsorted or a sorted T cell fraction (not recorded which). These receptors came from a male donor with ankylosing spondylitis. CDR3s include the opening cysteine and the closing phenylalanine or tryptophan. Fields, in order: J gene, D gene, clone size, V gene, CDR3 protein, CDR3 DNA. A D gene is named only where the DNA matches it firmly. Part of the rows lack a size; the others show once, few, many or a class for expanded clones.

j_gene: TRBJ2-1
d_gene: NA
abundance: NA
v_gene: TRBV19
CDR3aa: CASSIGSSYNEQFF
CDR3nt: TGTGCCAGTAGTATAGGCAGTTCCTACAATGAGCAGTTCTTC

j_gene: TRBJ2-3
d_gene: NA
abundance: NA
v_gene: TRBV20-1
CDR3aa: CSASYGGTDTQYF
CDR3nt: TGCAGTGCTAGTTACGGGGGTACAGATACGCAGTATTTT

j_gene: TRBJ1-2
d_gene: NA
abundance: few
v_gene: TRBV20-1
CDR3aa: CSAKRQTNYGYTF
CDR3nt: TGCAGTGCAAAGAGACAGACTAACTATGGCTACACCTTC

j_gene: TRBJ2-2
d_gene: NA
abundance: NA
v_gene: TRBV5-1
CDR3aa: CASSPLVSGELFF
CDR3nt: TGCGCCAGCAGCCCACTAGTCTCCGGGGAGCTGTTTTTT

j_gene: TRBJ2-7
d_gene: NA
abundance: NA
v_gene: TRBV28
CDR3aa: CASSLGYSAYEQYF
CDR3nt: TGTGCCAGCAGTTTAGGCTATTCCGCCTACGAGCAGTACTTC

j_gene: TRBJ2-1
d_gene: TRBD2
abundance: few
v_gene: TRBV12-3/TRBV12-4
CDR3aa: CASMTSGRSISYNEQFF
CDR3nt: TGTGCCAGCATGACTAGCGGGAGGAGCATTTCCTACAATGAGCAGTTCTTC

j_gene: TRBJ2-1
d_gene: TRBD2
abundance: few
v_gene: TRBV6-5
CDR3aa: CASSYRAGGYNEQFF
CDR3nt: TGTGCCAGCAGTTATCGAGCGGGAGGGTACAATGAGCAGTTCTTC

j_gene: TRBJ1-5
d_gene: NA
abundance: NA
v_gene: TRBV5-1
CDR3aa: CASSLLVGQPQHF
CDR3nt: TGCGCCAGCAGCTTGTTGGTCGGTCAGCCCCAGCATTTT

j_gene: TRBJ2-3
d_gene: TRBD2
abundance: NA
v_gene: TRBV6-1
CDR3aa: CASRTSGLRDTQYF
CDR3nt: TGTGCCAGCAGGACTAGCGGGTTGAGAGATACGCAGTATTTT

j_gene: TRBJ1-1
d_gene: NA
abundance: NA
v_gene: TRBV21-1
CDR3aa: CASRGASEAFF
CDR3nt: TGTGCCAGCAGAGGGGCTTCTGAAGCTTTCTTT

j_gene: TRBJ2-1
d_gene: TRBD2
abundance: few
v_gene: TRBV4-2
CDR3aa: CASSQDRGASGRLNEQFF
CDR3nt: TGTGCCAGCAGCCAAGATCGGGGGGCTAGCGGGAGGTTGAATGAGCAGTTCTTC

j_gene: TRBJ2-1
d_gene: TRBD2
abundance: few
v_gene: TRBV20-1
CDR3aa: CSGAGLAGGGVYNEQFF
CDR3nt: TGCAGTGGAGCCGGCCTAGCGGGAGGAGGAGTATATAATGAGCAGTTCTTC

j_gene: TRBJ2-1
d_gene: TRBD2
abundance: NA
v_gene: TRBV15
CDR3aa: CATSREGGPLAGVFF
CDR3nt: TGTGCCACCAGCAGAGAGGGAGGACCTCTAGCGGGGGTGTTCTTC

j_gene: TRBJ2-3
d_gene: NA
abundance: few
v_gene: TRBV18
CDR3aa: CASSPRDSRPDTQYF
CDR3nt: TGTGCCAGCTCACCACGGGACTCCAGACCAGATACGCAGTATTTT

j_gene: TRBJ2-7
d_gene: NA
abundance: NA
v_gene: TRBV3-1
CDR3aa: CASSRDTGWAYEQYF
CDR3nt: TGTGCCAGCAGCCGAGATACCGGATGGGCCTACGAGCAGTACTTC

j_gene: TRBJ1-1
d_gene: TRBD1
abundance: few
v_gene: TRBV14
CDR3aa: CASSPRQGDTEAFF
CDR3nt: TGTGCCAGCAGCCCTAGACAGGGGGACACTGAAGCTTTCTTT

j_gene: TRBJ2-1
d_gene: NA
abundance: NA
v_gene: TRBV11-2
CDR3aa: CASSLSGTEQFF
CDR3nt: TGTGCCAGCAGCTTGTCCGGGACTGAGCAGTTCTTC

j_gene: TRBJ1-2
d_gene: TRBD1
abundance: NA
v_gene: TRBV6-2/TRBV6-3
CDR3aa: CASSYFDRGDGYTF
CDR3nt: TGTGCCAGCAGTTACTTCGACAGGGGAGATGGCTACACCTTC

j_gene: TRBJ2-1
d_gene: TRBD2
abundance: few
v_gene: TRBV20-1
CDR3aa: CSARALANYNEQFF
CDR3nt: TGCAGTGCTAGGGCACTAGCGAACTACAATGAGCAGTTCTTC

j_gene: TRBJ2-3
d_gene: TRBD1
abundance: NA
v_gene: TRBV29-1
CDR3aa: CSGDRGADTQYF
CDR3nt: TGCAGCGGCGACAGGGGCGCAGATACGCAGTATTTT

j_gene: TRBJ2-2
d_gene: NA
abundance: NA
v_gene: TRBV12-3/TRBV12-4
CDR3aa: CASSPSGPGRGTGELFF
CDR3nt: TGTGCCAGCAGTCCCAGCGGGCCTGGGAGGGGGACCGGGGAGCTGTTTTTT

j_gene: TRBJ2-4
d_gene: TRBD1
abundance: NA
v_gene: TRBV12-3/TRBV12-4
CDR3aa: CASLWTGGIQYF
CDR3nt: TGTGCCAGCTTGTGGACAGGGGGCATTCAGTACTTC

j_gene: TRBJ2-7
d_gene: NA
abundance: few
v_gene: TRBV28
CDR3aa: CASSSPDSATRYEQYF
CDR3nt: TGTGCCAGCAGCTCCCCTGACAGCGCGACCCGCTACGAGCAGTACTTC

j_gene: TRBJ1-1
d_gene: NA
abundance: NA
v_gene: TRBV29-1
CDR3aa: CSGGPVNTEAFF
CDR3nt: TGCAGCGGGGGACCGGTGAACACTGAAGCTTTCTTT

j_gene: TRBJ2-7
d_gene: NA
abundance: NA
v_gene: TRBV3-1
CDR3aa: CASSQPYGSGGSYEQYF
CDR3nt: TGTGCCAGCAGCCAACCTTACGGTTCGGGTGGGAGCTACGAGCAGTACTTC

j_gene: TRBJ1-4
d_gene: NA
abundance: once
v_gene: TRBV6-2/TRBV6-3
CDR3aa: CASSYLREGEKLFF
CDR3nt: TGTGCCAGCAGTTACCTAAGGGAGGGGGAAAAACTGTTTTTT